The 3 T cell receptor beta chains in this list originate from one sample, sequenced in a study of T cell clonality in common variable immunodeficiency. TCRdb keeps only in-frame clones here, not all; method: immunoSEQ multiplex PCR. Reported are about 81,000 clones, none seen only once; the ten largest carry 0.8%. The sample consisted of peripheral blood mononuclear cells. These receptors all stem from a person aged 18-69 years in good health.

The table lists this clone with many counts. The read ends 3 residues shy of where the CDR3 ends; the end is completed using the germline J gene. The rearrangement joins TRBV30 to TRBJ2-5; a possible D gene is TRBD2 (5 bases). V was pared by 3 bases and J by 5 bases, with 16 bases between. The germline gives CDR1 GTSNPN, CDR2 SVGIG (reference sequence). The CDR3 is 14 amino acids. The CDR3 sequence is CAWRGVWPGETQYF. The DNA read from the CDR3 is TGTGCCTGGAGAGGAGTCTGGCCGGGGGAGACC.

This clone was counted ten times or more. The DNA ends 3 residues before the CDR3 does, and the rest of the CDR3 is filled in from the germline J gene. The genes are TRBV30 and TRBJ2-7; 8 bases are shared with TRBD2. CDR3 length: 14 residues. In germline, CDR1 is GTSNPN, CDR2 SVGIG (reference sequence). Losses at the gene ends were 5 bases for V and 6 bases for J; bases not matched to a gene: 12. The CDR3 sequence is CAWEISGSSSEQYF. Incomplete CDR3 DNA: TGTGCCTGGGAGATCAGCGGGAGCTCTAGCGAG.

This clone has only a few counts. The CDR3 is cut off 3 residues early in the read; its end comes from the germline J gene. The gene calls are TRBV7-9 and TRBJ1-2; D gene unclear. Germline V gives CDR1 SEHNR, CDR2 FQNEAQ (reference sequence). The CDR3 is 15 residues long. V was trimmed by 4 bases and J by 7 bases, leaving 19 bases between them. CDR3 protein: CASSSLFPVPGGYTF. Incomplete CDR3 DNA: TGTGCCAGCAGCTCACTTTTCCCCGTCCCGGGTGGC. The variable domain in full, completed from reference TRBV7-9 and TRBJ1-2, reads DTGVSQNPRHKITKRGQNVTFRCDPISEHNRLYWYRQTLGQGPEFLTYFQNEAQLEKSRLLSDRFSAERPKGSFSTLEIQRTEQGDSAMYLCASSSLFPVPGGYTFGSGTRLTVV.